The rows below give T cell receptor beta chains drawn from one sample of a study of T-cell memory formation after mild COVID-19. A single record per CDR3 protein comes from TCRdb applying MiXCR to the 5' RACE reads. The table shows about 150,000 distinct CDR3 sequences, with roughly 15% occurring only once. The source material was PBMCs or a T cell subset sorted from them (not recorded which). These receptors were obtained from an adult woman who had mild COVID-19 (a few samples of this study predate the infection). Cell type and time point are not known. The CDR3 runs from the conserved cysteine through the conserved F or W. Each record gives: V gene, clone size, D gene, J gene, CDR3 protein, CDR3 DNA. A D gene is named only where the DNA matches it firmly. Expanded clones get a size class; other rows say once, few or many, or leave the size out.

v_call: TRBV10-3; clone_size: NA; d_call: NA; j_call: TRBJ1-4; cdr3_aa: CAISEPSSNEKLFF; cdr3_nt: TGTGCCATCAGTGAGCCCTCTTCTAATGAAAAACTGTTTTTT
v_call: TRBV5-8; clone_size: NA; d_call: NA; j_call: TRBJ2-3; cdr3_aa: CASSPPLGIGTDTQYF; cdr3_nt: TGTGCCAGCAGCCCACCGTTGGGGATCGGCACAGATACGCAGTATTTT
v_call: TRBV24-1; clone_size: NA; d_call: TRBD2; j_call: TRBJ2-4; cdr3_aa: CATSAETSGNIQYF; cdr3_nt: TGTGCCACCAGTGCAGAGACTAGCGGGAACATTCAGTACTTC
v_call: TRBV18; clone_size: many; d_call: NA; j_call: TRBJ2-7; cdr3_aa: CASSVTGRSYEQYF; cdr3_nt: TGTGCCAGCTCGGTGACAGGCCGCTCCTACGAGCAGTACTTC
v_call: TRBV15; clone_size: NA; d_call: TRBD2; j_call: TRBJ2-3; cdr3_aa: CATSRDLTGGPDTQYF; cdr3_nt: TGTGCCACCAGCAGAGATTTAACGGGAGGGCCAGATACGCAGTATTTT
v_call: TRBV12-3/TRBV12-4; clone_size: few; d_call: NA; j_call: TRBJ2-3; cdr3_aa: CASSFLPPDSTDTQYF; cdr3_nt: TGTGCCAGCAGTTTTCTCCCTCCCGACTCCACAGATACGCAGTATTTT
v_call: TRBV13; clone_size: NA; d_call: TRBD2; j_call: TRBJ2-3; cdr3_aa: CASEHWREGLTDTQYF; cdr3_nt: TGTGCCAGCGAACACTGGAGGGAGGGCCTGACAGATACGCAGTATTTT
v_call: TRBV5-1; clone_size: NA; d_call: NA; j_call: TRBJ2-5; cdr3_aa: CASSLGWAKGEETQYF; cdr3_nt: TGCGCCAGCAGCCTCGGGTGGGCGAAGGGGGAAGAGACCCAGTACTTC
v_call: TRBV13; clone_size: NA; d_call: TRBD2; j_call: TRBJ2-4; cdr3_aa: CASSPGGAAKNIQYF; cdr3_nt: TGTGCCAGCAGCCCCGGGGGGGCGGCCAAAAACATTCAGTACTTC
v_call: TRBV20-1; clone_size: many; d_call: TRBD2; j_call: TRBJ2-7; cdr3_aa: CSAVGLAVSYEQYF; cdr3_nt: TGCAGTGCCGTGGGACTAGCGGTCTCCTACGAGCAGTACTTC
v_call: TRBV12-3/TRBV12-4; clone_size: few; d_call: TRBD1; j_call: TRBJ1-1; cdr3_aa: CASSHGTGSVADAEAFF; cdr3_nt: TGTGCCAGCAGTCACGGGACAGGGTCGGTTGCGGACGCTGAAGCTTTCTTT
v_call: TRBV7-9; clone_size: many; d_call: NA; j_call: TRBJ2-3; cdr3_aa: CASRPFPDTQYF; cdr3_nt: TGTGCCAGCAGGCCCTTCCCAGATACGCAGTATTTT
v_call: TRBV19; clone_size: few; d_call: TRBD2; j_call: TRBJ2-3; cdr3_aa: CASPLLEREASTDTQYF; cdr3_nt: TGTGCCAGTCCCCTATTGGAACGGGAGGCAAGCACAGATACGCAGTATTTT
v_call: TRBV27; clone_size: few; d_call: TRBD1; j_call: TRBJ1-5; cdr3_aa: CASSLSGDSQPQHF; cdr3_nt: TGTGCCAGCAGTTTGTCAGGGGACAGTCAGCCCCAGCATTTT
v_call: TRBV7-9; clone_size: NA; d_call: TRBD2; j_call: TRBJ2-1; cdr3_aa: CASSAQTSGGYNEQFF; cdr3_nt: TGTGCCAGCAGCGCACAGACTAGCGGAGGATACAATGAGCAGTTCTTC
v_call: TRBV6-5; clone_size: few; d_call: NA; j_call: TRBJ2-3; cdr3_aa: CASSYSYRVADTQYF; cdr3_nt: TGTGCCAGCAGTTACTCGTACAGGGTGGCAGATACGCAGTATTTT
v_call: TRBV20-1; clone_size: few; d_call: TRBD1; j_call: TRBJ2-1; cdr3_aa: CSARDRGTYNEQFF; cdr3_nt: TGCAGTGCTAGGGACAGGGGTACCTACAATGAGCAGTTCTTC
v_call: TRBV24-1; clone_size: few; d_call: NA; j_call: TRBJ1-1; cdr3_aa: CATSDGGRAIPEAFF; cdr3_nt: TGTGCCACCAGTGACGGGGGCAGGGCGATCCCTGAAGCTTTCTTT
v_call: TRBV12-3/TRBV12-4; clone_size: few; d_call: TRBD2; j_call: TRBJ2-1; cdr3_aa: CASRKYTGTSGDNEQFF; cdr3_nt: TGTGCCAGCAGAAAATACACCGGGACTAGCGGCGACAATGAGCAGTTCTTC
v_call: TRBV21-1; clone_size: few; d_call: NA; j_call: TRBJ1-5; cdr3_aa: CASSKGGQIAYSNQPQHF; cdr3_nt: TGTGCCAGCAGCAAAGGGGGGCAGATAGCGTATAGCAATCAGCCCCAGCATTTT
v_call: TRBV5-5; clone_size: once; d_call: TRBD1; j_call: TRBJ2-1; cdr3_aa: CASSPDRGWREQFF; cdr3_nt: TGTGCCAGCAGCCCTGACAGGGGATGGCGTGAGCAGTTCTTC
v_call: TRBV5-1; clone_size: NA; d_call: NA; j_call: TRBJ1-4; cdr3_aa: CASSRDTANEKLFF; cdr3_nt: TGCGCCAGCAGCCGGGACACAGCTAATGAAAAACTGTTTTTT
v_call: TRBV5-5; clone_size: few; d_call: NA; j_call: TRBJ2-3; cdr3_aa: CASSFQGSTDTQYF; cdr3_nt: TGTGCCAGCAGCTTCCAGGGTAGCACAGATACGCAGTATTTT
v_call: TRBV19; clone_size: few; d_call: NA; j_call: TRBJ2-7; cdr3_aa: CASSLQGGSYEQYF; cdr3_nt: TGTGCCAGTAGTCTTCAGGGTGGGTCCTACGAGCAGTACTTC
v_call: TRBV30; clone_size: NA; d_call: NA; j_call: TRBJ2-1; cdr3_aa: CAWSRDRLPSSYNEQFF; cdr3_nt: TGTGCCTGGAGTAGGGACCGACTCCCAAGCTCCTACAATGAGCAGTTCTTC
v_call: TRBV6-2/TRBV6-3; clone_size: NA; d_call: TRBD1; j_call: TRBJ2-7; cdr3_aa: CASSRDRIYEQYF; cdr3_nt: TGTGCCAGCAGCCGGGACAGGATCTACGAGCAGTACTTC
v_call: TRBV10-3; clone_size: few; d_call: TRBD2; j_call: TRBJ2-7; cdr3_aa: CAISEGTSATYEQYF; cdr3_nt: TGTGCCATCAGTGAAGGGACTAGCGCGACCTACGAGCAGTACTTC
v_call: TRBV27; clone_size: few; d_call: TRBD1; j_call: TRBJ2-7; cdr3_aa: CASSLSGQGFRYEQYF; cdr3_nt: TGTGCCAGCAGTTTATCGGGACAGGGCTTTCGGTACGAGCAGTACTTC
v_call: TRBV4-3; clone_size: NA; d_call: TRBD1; j_call: TRBJ2-7; cdr3_aa: CASSQSDRSAYEQYF; cdr3_nt: TGCGCCAGCAGCCAATCGGACAGGTCAGCCTACGAGCAGTACTTC
v_call: TRBV10-3; clone_size: NA; d_call: NA; j_call: TRBJ1-6; cdr3_aa: CAISEEKGSKTLHF; cdr3_nt: TGTGCCATCAGTGAGGAGAAAGGGTCGAAAACCCTCCACTTT
v_call: TRBV19; clone_size: NA; d_call: NA; j_call: TRBJ2-3; cdr3_aa: CASKTFSSTDTQYF; cdr3_nt: TGTGCCAGTAAGACGTTTTCTAGCACAGATACGCAGTATTTT
v_call: TRBV7-8; clone_size: NA; d_call: NA; j_call: TRBJ1-1; cdr3_aa: CASSLSGRGDTEAFF; cdr3_nt: TGTGCCAGCAGCTTATCGGGCAGGGGTGACACTGAAGCTTTCTTT
v_call: TRBV7-9; clone_size: NA; d_call: TRBD2; j_call: TRBJ2-7; cdr3_aa: CASAPREAYEQYF; cdr3_nt: TGTGCCAGCGCCCCCCGGGAGGCCTACGAGCAGTACTTC
v_call: TRBV29-1; clone_size: few; d_call: NA; j_call: TRBJ1-1; cdr3_aa: CSSRRNTEAFF; cdr3_nt: TGCAGCTCGCGGAGGAACACTGAAGCTTTCTTT
v_call: TRBV2; clone_size: few; d_call: TRBD1; j_call: TRBJ1-1; cdr3_aa: CASRAGQGADTEAFF; cdr3_nt: TGTGCCAGCAGGGCGGGACAGGGGGCGGACACTGAAGCTTTCTTT
v_call: TRBV9; clone_size: few; d_call: NA; j_call: TRBJ1-6; cdr3_aa: CASSVGTVSPLHF; cdr3_nt: TGTGCCAGCAGCGTCGGGACGGTTTCACCCCTCCACTTT